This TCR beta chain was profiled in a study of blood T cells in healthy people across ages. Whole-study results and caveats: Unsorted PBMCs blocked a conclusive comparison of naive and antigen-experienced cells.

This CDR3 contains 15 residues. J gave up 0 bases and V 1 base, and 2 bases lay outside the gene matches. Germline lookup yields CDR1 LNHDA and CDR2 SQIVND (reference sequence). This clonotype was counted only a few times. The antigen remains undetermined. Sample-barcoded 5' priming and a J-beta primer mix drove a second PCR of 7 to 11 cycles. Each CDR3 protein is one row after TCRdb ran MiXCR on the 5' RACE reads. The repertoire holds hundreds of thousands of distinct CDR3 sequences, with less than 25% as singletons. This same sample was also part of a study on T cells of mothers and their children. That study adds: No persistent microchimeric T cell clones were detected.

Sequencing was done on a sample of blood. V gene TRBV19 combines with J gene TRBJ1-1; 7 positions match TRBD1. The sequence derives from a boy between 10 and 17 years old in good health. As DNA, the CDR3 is TGTGCCAGTAGTATAGCCGGGACAGTGAACACTGAAGCTTTCTTT. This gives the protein CASSIAGTVNTEAFF.